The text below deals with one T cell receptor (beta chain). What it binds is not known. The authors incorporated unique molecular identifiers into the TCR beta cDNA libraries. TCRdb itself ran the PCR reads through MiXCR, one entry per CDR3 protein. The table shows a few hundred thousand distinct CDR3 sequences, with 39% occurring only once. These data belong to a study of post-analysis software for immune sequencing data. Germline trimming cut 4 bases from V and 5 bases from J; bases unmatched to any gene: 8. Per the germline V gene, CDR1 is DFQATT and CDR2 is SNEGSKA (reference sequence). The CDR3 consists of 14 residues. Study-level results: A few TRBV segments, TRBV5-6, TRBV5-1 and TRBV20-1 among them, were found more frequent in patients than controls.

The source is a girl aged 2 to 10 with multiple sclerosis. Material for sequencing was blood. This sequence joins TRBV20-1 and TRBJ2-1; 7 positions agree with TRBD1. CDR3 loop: CSAMWDSGNNEQFF. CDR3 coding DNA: TGCAGTGCTATGTGGGACAGTGGAAACAATGAGCAGTTCTTC.